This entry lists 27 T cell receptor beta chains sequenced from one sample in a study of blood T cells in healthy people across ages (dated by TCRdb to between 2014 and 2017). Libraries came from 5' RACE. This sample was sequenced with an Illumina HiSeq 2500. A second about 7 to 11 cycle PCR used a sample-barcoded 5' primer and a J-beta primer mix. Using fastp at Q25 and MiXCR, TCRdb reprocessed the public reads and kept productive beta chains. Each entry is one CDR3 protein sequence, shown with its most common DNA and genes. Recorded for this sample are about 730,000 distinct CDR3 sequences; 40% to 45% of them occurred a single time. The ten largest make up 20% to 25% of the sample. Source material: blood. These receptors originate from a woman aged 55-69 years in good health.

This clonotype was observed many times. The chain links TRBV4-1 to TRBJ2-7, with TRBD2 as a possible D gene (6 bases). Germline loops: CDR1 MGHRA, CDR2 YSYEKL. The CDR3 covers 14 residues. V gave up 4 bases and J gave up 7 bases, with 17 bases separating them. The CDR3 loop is CASSLADPYGEQYF. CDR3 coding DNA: TGCGCCAGCAGCCTAGCGGACCCCTATGGGGAGCAGTACTTC.

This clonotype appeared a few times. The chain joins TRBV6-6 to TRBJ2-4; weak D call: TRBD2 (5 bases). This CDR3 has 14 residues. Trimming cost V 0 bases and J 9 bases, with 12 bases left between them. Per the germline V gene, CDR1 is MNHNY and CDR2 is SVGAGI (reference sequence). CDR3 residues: CASSYSGSEGIQYF. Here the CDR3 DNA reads TGTGCCAGCAGTTACTCGGGCTCCGAGGGCATTCAGTACTTC.

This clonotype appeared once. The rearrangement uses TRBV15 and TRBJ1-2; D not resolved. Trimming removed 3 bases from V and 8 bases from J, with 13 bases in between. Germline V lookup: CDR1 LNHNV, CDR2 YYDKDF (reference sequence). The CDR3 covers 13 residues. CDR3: CATSSHPAEGYTF. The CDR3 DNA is TGTGCCACCAGCAGTCACCCGGCGGAGGGCTACACCTTC. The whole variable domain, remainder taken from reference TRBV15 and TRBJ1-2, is DAMVIQNPRYQVTQFGKPVTLSCSQTLNHNVMYWYQQKSSQAPKLLFHYYDKDFNNEADTPDNFQSRRPNTSFCFLDIRSPGLGDTAMYLCATSSHPAEGYTFGSGTRLTVV.

Written as DNA, the CDR3 is TGTGCCAGCAGCCAAGATCGGGTGGGCACTGAAGCTTTCTTT. Protein sequence: CASSQDRVGTEAFF. The V gene is TRBV3-1, the J gene TRBJ1-1; D call uncertain. The CDR3 runs 14 residues. CDR1 is LGHDT, CDR2 YNNKEL, per germline (reference sequence). V was clipped by 0 bases and J by 4 bases, with 9 bases between them. The variable domain in full, completed from reference TRBV3-1 and TRBJ1-1, reads DTAVSQTPKYLVTQMGNDKSIKCEQNLGHDTMYWYKQDSKKFLKIMFSYNNKELIINETVPNRFSPKSPDKAHLNLHINSLELGDSAVYFCASSQDRVGTEAFFGQGTRLTVV.

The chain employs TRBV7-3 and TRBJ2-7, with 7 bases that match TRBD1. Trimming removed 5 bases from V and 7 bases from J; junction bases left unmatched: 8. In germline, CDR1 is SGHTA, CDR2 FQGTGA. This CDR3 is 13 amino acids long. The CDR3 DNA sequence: TGTGCCAGCAGCCCGACAGGGTTACGGGAGCAGTACTTC. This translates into CASSPTGLREQYF.

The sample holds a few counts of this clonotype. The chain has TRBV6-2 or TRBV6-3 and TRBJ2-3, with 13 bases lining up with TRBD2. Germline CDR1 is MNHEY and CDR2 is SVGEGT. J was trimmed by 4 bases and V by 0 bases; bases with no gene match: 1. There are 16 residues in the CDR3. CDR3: CASSYSGLAGPDTQYF. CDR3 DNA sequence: TGTGCCAGCAGTTACTCGGGACTAGCGGGACCAGATACGCAGTATTTT.

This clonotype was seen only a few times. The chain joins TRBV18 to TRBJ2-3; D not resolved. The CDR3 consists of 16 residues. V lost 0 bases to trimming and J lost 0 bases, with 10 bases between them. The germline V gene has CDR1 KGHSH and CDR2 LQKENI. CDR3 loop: CASSPPPAKSTDTQYF. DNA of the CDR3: TGTGCCAGCTCACCACCCCCAGCGAAAAGCACAGATACGCAGTATTTT.

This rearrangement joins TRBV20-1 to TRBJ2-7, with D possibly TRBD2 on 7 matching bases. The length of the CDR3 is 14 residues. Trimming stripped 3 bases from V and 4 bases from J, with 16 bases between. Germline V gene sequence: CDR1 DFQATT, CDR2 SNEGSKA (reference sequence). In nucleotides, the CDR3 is TGCAGTGCTAGGGCCCGGGGGGCTTTTTACGAGCAGTACTTC. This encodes CSARARGAFYEQYF.

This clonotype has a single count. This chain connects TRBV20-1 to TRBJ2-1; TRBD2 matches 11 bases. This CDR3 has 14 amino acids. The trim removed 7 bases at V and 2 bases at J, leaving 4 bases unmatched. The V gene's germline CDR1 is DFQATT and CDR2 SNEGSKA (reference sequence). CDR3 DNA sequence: TGCAGTGTTCCTAGCGGGGGGCCCTACAATGAGCAGTTCTTC. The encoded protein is CSVPSGGPYNEQFF.

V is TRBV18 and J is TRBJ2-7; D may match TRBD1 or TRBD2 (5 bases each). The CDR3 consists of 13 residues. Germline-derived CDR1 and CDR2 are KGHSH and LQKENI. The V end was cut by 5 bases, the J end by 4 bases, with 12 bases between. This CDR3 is CASSGDLPYEQYF. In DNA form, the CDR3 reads TGTGCCAGCTCAGGGGACCTACCGTACGAGCAGTACTTC.

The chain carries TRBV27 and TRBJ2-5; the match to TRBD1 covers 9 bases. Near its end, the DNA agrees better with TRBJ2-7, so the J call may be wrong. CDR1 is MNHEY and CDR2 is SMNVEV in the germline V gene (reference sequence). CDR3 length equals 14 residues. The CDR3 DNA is TGTGCCAGCGGGTCCGGGACAGGGAGGGCCGAGCAGTACTTC. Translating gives CASGSGTGRAEQYF.

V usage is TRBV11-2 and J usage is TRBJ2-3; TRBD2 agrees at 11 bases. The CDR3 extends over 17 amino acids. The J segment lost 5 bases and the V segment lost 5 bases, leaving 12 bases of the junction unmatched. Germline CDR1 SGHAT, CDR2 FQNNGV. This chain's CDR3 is CASSAAFTSGRLDTQYF. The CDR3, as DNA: TGTGCCAGCAGCGCAGCTTTTACTAGCGGGAGATTAGATACGCAGTATTTT.

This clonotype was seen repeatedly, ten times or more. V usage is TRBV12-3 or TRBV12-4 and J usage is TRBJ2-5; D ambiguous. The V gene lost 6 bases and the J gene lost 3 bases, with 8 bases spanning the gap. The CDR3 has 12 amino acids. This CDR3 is CASSLWEETQYF. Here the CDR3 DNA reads TGTGCCAGCAGCTTGTGGGAAGAGACCCAGTACTTC.

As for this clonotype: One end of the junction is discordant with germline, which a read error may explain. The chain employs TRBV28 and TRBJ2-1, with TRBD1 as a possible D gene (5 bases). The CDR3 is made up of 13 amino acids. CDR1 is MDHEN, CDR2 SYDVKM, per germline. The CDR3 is CAGRSQGPIVLFF. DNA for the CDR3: TGTGCCGGCAGGTCCCAGGGCCCTATCGTCTTGTTCTTC.

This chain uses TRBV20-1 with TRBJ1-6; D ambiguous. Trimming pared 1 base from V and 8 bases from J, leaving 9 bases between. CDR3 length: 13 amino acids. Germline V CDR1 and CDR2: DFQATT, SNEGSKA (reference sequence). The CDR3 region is CSARVQSDSPLHF. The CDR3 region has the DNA TGCAGTGCTAGAGTCCAATCGGATTCACCCCTCCACTTT.

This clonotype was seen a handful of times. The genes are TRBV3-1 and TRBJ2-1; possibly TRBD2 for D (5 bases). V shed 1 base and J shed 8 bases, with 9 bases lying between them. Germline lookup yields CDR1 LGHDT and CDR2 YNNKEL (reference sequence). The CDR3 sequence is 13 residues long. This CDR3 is CASSQGPRDEQFF. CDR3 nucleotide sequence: TGTGCCAGCAGCCAAGGACCGCGGGATGAGCAGTTCTTC.

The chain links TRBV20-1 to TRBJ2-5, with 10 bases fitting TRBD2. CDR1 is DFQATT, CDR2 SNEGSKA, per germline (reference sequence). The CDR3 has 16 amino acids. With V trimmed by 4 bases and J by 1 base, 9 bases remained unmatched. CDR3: CSATDRLAGPQETQYF. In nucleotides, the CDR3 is TGCAGTGCTACCGACAGACTAGCGGGTCCCCAAGAGACCCAGTACTTC.

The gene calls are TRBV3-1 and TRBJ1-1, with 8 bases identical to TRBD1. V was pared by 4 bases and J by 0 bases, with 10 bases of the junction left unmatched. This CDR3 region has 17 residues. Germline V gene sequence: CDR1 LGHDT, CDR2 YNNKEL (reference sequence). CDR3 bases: TGTGCCAGCAGCCCCGGATGGGCAGGGGGCGTGAACACTGAAGCTTTCTTT. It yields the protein CASSPGWAGGVNTEAFF.

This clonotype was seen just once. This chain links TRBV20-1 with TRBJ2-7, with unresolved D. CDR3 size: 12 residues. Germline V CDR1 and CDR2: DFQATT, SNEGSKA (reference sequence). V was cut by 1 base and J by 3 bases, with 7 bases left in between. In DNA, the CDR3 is TGCAGTGCTAGAGGTGTGCACTACGAGCAGTACTTC. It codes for CSARGVHYEQYF.

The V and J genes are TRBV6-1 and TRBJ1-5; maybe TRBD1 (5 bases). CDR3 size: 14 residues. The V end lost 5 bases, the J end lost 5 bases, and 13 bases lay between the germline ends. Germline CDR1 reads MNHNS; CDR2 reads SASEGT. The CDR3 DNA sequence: TGTGCCAGCAGTCAACAGGTTCTAGATCAGCCCCAGCATTTT. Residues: CASSQQVLDQPQHF.

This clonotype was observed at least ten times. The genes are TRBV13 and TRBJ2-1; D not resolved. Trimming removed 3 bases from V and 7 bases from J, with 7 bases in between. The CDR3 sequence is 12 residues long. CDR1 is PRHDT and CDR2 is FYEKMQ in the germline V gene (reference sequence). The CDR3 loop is CASSFVGNEQFF. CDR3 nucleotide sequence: TGTGCCAGCAGCTTCGTGGGAAATGAGCAGTTCTTC.

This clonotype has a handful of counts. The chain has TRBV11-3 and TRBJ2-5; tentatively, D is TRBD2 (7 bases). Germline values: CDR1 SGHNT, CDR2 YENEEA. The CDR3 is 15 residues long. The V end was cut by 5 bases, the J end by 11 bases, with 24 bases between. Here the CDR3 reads CASSHWGAGDNEQYF. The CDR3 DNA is TGTGCCAGCAGCCACTGGGGGGCGGGAGACAATGAGCAGTACTTC.

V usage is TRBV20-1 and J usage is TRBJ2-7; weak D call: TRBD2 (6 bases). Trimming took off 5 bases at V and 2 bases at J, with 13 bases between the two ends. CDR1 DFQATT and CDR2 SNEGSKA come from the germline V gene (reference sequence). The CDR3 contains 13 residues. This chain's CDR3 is CSADRDSTYEQYF. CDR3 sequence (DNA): TGCAGTGCTGATCGGGACTCCACCTACGAGCAGTACTTC.

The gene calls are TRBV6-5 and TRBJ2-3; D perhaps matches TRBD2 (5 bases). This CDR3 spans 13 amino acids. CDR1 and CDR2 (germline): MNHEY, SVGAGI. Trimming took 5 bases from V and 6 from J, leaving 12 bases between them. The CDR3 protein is CASSATSLDTQYF. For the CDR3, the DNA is TGTGCCAGCAGTGCTACTAGTTTGGATACGCAGTATTTT.

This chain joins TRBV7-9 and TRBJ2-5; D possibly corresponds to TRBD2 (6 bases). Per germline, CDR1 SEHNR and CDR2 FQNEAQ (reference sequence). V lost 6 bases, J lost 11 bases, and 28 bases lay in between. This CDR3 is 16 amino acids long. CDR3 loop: CASSWGRGAGDNEQYF. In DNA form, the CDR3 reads TGTGCCAGCAGTTGGGGTCGGGGAGCGGGTGACAATGAGCAGTACTTC.

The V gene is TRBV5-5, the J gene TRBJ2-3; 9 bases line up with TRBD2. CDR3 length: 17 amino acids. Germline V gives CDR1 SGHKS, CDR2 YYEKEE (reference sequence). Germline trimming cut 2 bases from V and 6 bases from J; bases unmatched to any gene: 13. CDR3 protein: CASSLTLAGDHTDTQYF. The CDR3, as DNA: TGTGCCAGCAGCTTAACTTTAGCGGGGGATCACACGGATACGCAGTATTTT.

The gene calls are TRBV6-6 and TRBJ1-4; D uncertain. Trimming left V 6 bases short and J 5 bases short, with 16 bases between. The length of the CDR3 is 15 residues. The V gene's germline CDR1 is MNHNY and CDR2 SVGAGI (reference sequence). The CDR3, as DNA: TGTGCCAGCAGCCCCTTTCTGGGTGAAAATGAAAAACTGTTTTTT. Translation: CASSPFLGENEKLFF.